Below, 16 T cell receptor beta chains from the same sample are listed, as sequenced in a study of T cell repertoires in cytomegalovirus infection. These receptors' targets are unknown. Via MiXCR, TCRdb re-called the reads, giving one row per CDR3 protein. This table has approximately 1,000,000 distinct CDR3 sequences, around 31% appearing once. Sample: cultured CD8+ T cells from PBMCs, taken from culture after CMV antigen stimulation. Receptor source: a human donor in good health (CMV status not recorded). Some clones in this sample may be carry-over from other donors' samples.

This clonotype was detected only a few times. The V and J genes are TRBV6-6 and TRBJ2-1, with a possible D match to TRBD1 (5 bases). The V end lost 2 bases, the J end lost 3 bases, and 14 bases lay between the germline ends. Germline V gene sequence: CDR1 MNHNY, CDR2 SVGAGI (reference sequence). The CDR3 has 16 residues. CDR3 coding DNA: TGTGCCAGCAGTTACCTACTCGGAACAGGCTACAATGAGCAGTTCTTC. Its protein is CASSYLLGTGYNEQFF.

The J gene is TRBJ1-6, the V gene TRBV2; 7 bases line up with TRBD1. With V trimmed by 4 bases and J by 2 bases, 8 bases remained unmatched. This CDR3 has 17 residues. Per germline, CDR1 SNHLY and CDR2 FYNNEI. CDR3 residues: CASSARTGGPYNSPLHF. CDR3 DNA sequence: TGTGCCAGCAGTGCCAGGACAGGTGGACCCTATAATTCACCCCTCCACTTT. The full variable domain, with the rest looked up from reference TRBV2 and TRBJ1-6, is EPEVTQTPSHQVTQMGQEVILRCVPISNHLYFYWYRQILGQKVEFLVSFYNNEISEKSEIFDDQFSVERPDGSNFTLKIRSTKLEDSAMYFCASSARTGGPYNSPLHFGNGTRLTVT.

V is TRBV19 and J is TRBJ1-1; D remains unclear. The CDR3 runs 17 residues. V gave up 7 bases and J gave up 1 base, with 22 bases separating them. CDR1 is LNHDA and CDR2 is SQIVND in the germline V gene (reference sequence). This CDR3 is CASTAEPFAPQNTEAFF. CDR3 sequence (DNA): TGTGCCAGTACGGCAGAACCTTTCGCCCCGCAGAACACTGAAGCTTTCTTT.

CDR3 DNA sequence: TGCGCCAGCAGCCAGCCCCACGTGGGACAGAACACAGATACGCAGTATTTT. This translates into CASSQPHVGQNTDTQYF. The chain carries TRBV4-1 and TRBJ2-3; 7 positions match TRBD1. Germline V CDR1 and CDR2: MGHRA, YSYEKL. This CDR3 is 17 amino acids long. With 3 bases clipped from V and 2 bases from J, the junction kept 11 bases outside the gene matches.

V and J are TRBV11-3 and TRBJ2-1; maybe TRBD2 (5 bases). Germline assignment: CDR1 SGHNT and CDR2 YENEEA. Trimming cost V 1 base and J 4 bases, with 26 bases left between them. The length of the CDR3 is 20 residues. CDR3 in amino acids: CASSLGRFGGWRTWYNEQFF. The CDR3 DNA is TGTGCCAGCAGCTTAGGGAGGTTCGGTGGGTGGAGGACCTGGTACAATGAGCAGTTCTTC. Looking up the rest from reference TRBV11-3 and TRBJ2-1 gives the full variable domain: EAGVVQSPRYKIIEKKQPVAFWCNPISGHNTLYWYLQNLGQGPELLIRYENEEAVDDSQLPKDRFSAERLKGVDSTLKIQPAELGDSAVYLCASSLGRFGGWRTWYNEQFFGPGTRLTVL.

This rearrangement joins TRBV5-1 to TRBJ2-5, with 12 positions matching TRBD1. This CDR3 has 16 amino acids. Germline CDR1 and CDR2: SGHRS and YFSETQ. V lost 3 bases and J lost 2; bases outside the gene matches: 5. CDR3 nucleotide sequence: TGCGCCAGCAGCTGGGGGACAGGGGGCTATCAAGAGACCCAGTACTTC. Translated: CASSWGTGGYQETQYF.

This chain uses TRBV5-8 with TRBJ2-3, with 8 bases identical to TRBD2. Trimming took 4 bases from V and 2 from J; bases not matched to a gene: 6. Germline V gene data show CDR1 as SGHTS and CDR2 as YDEGEE. CDR3 size: 15 residues. The CDR3 region is CASSREGRATDTQYF. The CDR3 DNA is TGTGCCAGCAGCCGGGAGGGGCGAGCCACAGATACGCAGTATTTT.

There are many counts of this clonotype. The genes are TRBV28 and TRBJ1-6; possible D gene TRBD1, 6 bases. Germline assignment: CDR1 MDHEN and CDR2 SYDVKM. Trimming left V 6 bases short and J 5 bases short, with 14 bases between. The CDR3 runs to 15 residues. The CDR3 DNA sequence: TGTGCCAGCAGCTGGGGGGCAATTAATAATTCACCCCTCCACTTT. Translated, it gives CASSWGAINNSPLHF.

This clonotype came up a few times. The J gene is TRBJ2-2, the V gene TRBV5-6, with 8 bases fitting TRBD2. The V and J ends lost 4 bases and 4 bases, in that order; junction bases with no gene match: 9. Germline assignment: CDR1 SGHDT and CDR2 YYEEEE. The CDR3 has 16 amino acids. This CDR3 is CASSHGAGEVTGELFF. CDR3 DNA sequence: TGTGCCAGCAGCCACGGAGCGGGGGAGGTCACCGGGGAGCTGTTTTTT.

The chain employs TRBV6-6 and TRBJ2-7; D remains unclear. Trimming cost V 5 bases and J 6 bases, with 17 bases left between them. The CDR3 sequence is 14 residues long. The germline CDR1 and CDR2 sequences are MNHNY and SVGAGI (reference sequence). This CDR3 is CASSPSDLLAEQYV. CDR3 coding DNA: TGTGCCAGCAGTCCGTCCGACCTATTAGCCGAGCAGTACGTC.

Comments on this clonotype: An end of the junction does not agree with germline; a read error may underlie this. Written as DNA, the CDR3 is TGTGTCAGCAGTGCCGGGACAGTCAATGAGCAGTTCTTC. It is translated as CVSSAGTVNEQFF. The chain is built from TRBV6-5 and TRBJ2-1, with 7 nucleotides matching TRBD1. The CDR3 totals 13 residues. Germline CDR1 reads MNHEY; CDR2 reads SVGAGI.

DNA for the CDR3: TGTGCCAGCAGCTCGGAGGGGCTCCATCAGCCCCAGCATTTT. Translating it yields CASSSEGLHQPQHF. This chain uses TRBV7-9 with TRBJ1-5; a weak D match, TRBD1 (5 bases). The germline V and J ends were trimmed by 4 bases and 5 bases, with 12 bases remaining between them. This CDR3 is built from 14 residues. Germline CDR1 reads SEHNR; CDR2 reads FQNEAQ (reference sequence).

This clonotype was seen a handful of times. In nucleotides, the CDR3 is TGTGCCAGCAGTTATCCGAGGGGGACACAAAAACAAGAGACCCAGTACTTC. Its protein is CASSYPRGTQKQETQYF. This rearrangement joins TRBV6-2 or TRBV6-3 to TRBJ2-5, with D tentatively TRBD1 (6 bases). CDR1 is MNHEY, CDR2 SVGEGT, per germline. Trimming stripped 3 bases from V and 2 bases from J, with 19 bases between. The CDR3 has 17 amino acids.

The chain combines TRBV27 with TRBJ2-2, with TRBD2 identical over 10 bases. Germline CDR1 reads MNHEY; CDR2 reads SMNVEV (reference sequence). With V trimmed by 6 bases and J by 3 bases, 10 bases remained unmatched. The CDR3 is made up of 17 amino acids. The CDR3 nucleotides read TGTGCCAGCAGCGTGGGAAGCGGGGGGGCCCACACCGGGGAGCTGTTTTTT. Translated, it gives CASSVGSGGAHTGELFF.

This chain uses TRBV6-1 with TRBJ2-1; a possible D gene is TRBD2 (7 bases). Germline-derived CDR1 and CDR2 are MNHNS and SASEGT. The CDR3 totals 14 residues. V dropped 10 bases and J dropped 5 bases, with 18 bases sitting between them. This chain's CDR3 is CATGRGGANNEQFF. Here the CDR3 DNA reads TGTGCCACGGGGCGAGGGGGGGCGAACAATGAGCAGTTCTTC.

This clonotype was detected only a few times. V gene TRBV19 combines with J gene TRBJ2-2; the D gene is possibly TRBD2 (5 bases). The CDR3 is made up of 13 amino acids. Germline assignment: CDR1 LNHDA and CDR2 SQIVND (reference sequence). V was trimmed by 3 bases and J by 3 bases, leaving 5 bases between them. CDR3 region: CASSMGDTGELFF. The CDR3 coding sequence is TGTGCCAGTAGTATGGGAGACACCGGGGAGCTGTTTTTT.